This T cell receptor (beta chain) was identified during a study of T cell responses to AZD1222 COVID-19 vaccine. Using immunoSEQ multiplex PCR, the repertoire was profiled, and TCRdb retains in-frame clones only, with some absent. The sample lists under 200,000 clones; approximately 90% were seen once. The germline CDR1 and CDR2 sequences are SNHLY and FYNNEI. This CDR3 contains 15 residues. Trimming pared 2 bases from V and 0 bases from J, leaving 7 bases between. The sample holds one count of this clone. The chain joins TRBV2 to TRBJ2-2; D is unresolved. This TCR came from an adult who received the MenACWY meningococcal vaccine as a control. The sample in question was peripheral blood, obtained 28 days after the second dose of the MenACWY control vaccine. Written as DNA, the CDR3 is TGTGCCAGCAGTGAACGCCGGCCGAACACCGGGGAGCTGTTTTTT. Protein product: CASSERRPNTGELFF.